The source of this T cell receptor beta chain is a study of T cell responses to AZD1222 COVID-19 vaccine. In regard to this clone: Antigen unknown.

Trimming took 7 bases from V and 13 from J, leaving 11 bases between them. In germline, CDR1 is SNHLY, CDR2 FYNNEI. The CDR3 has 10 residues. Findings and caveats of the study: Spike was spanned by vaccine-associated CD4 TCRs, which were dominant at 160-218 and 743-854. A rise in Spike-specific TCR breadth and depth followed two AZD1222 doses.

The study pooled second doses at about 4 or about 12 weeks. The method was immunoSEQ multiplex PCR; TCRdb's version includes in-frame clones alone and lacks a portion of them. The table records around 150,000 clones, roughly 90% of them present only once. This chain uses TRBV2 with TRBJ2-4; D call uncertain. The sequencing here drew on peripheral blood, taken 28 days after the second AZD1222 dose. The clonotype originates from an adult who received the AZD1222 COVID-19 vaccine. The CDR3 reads CASISGLQYF. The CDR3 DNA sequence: TGTGCCAGCATTAGTGGCCTCCAGTACTTC. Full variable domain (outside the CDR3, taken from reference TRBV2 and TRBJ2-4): EPEVTQTPSHQVTQMGQEVILRCVPISNHLYFYWYRQILGQKVEFLVSFYNNEISEKSEIFDDQFSVERPDGSNFTLKIRSTKLEDSAMYFCASISGLQYFGAGTRLSVL.